At least ten counts were recorded for the clone carrying this T cell receptor beta chain. TCRdb re-derived calls from the RT-PCR reads in MiXCR, one entry per CDR3 protein. The repertoire holds about 700,000 distinct CDR3 sequences, approximately 14% seen once, with 3.6% in the top ten. CDR3 size: 15 residues. Germline loops: CDR1 LGHDT, CDR2 YNNKEL (reference sequence). V shed 4 bases, J shed 7 bases, and the junction held 5 bases outside the gene matches. The gene calls are TRBV3-1 and TRBJ2-1; 12 bases line up with TRBD2. The sequencing sample was made of memory CD4+ T cells from blood. This sequence originates from a female donor in good health, serving as a healthy control. CDR3 region: CASSPSSGGENEQFF. The CDR3 coding sequence is TGTGCCAGCAGCCCCTCTAGCGGGGGGGAAAATGAGCAGTTCTTC.